These 31 T cell receptor beta chains originate from one sample sequenced in a study of beta chain features in type 1 diabetes. Of the isolated RNA, all was reverse transcribed, and so the sequenced material was expressed TCRB transcripts. Produced via immunoSEQ multiplex PCR; TCRdb's table is partial and in-frame only. The table records roughly 290,000 clones, around 7.8% of them present only once. Material: central memory CD4+ T cells from blood. Receptors were obtained from a woman younger than 35 in good health.

This clone was seen a handful of times. V is TRBV2 and J is TRBJ1-2; D is undetermined. Germline CDR1 SNHLY, CDR2 FYNNEI. V lost 1 base to trimming and J lost 8 bases, with 11 bases between them. This CDR3 is built from 13 residues. The CDR3 nucleotides read TGTGCCAGCAGTGAAGGGTCAGGCCGGGGCTACACCTTC. Protein: CASSEGSGRGYTF.

CDR3 in amino acids: CAIRITDNSPLHF. In DNA, the CDR3 is TGTGCCATACGGATCACAGATAATTCACCCCTCCACTTT. The V and J genes are TRBV10-3 and TRBJ1-6; D remains ambiguous. Germline-derived CDR1 and CDR2 are ENHRY and SYGVKD. V lost 9 bases to trimming and J lost 5 bases, with 11 bases between them. This CDR3 is 13 amino acids long.

V is TRBV28 and J is TRBJ2-1, with D tentatively TRBD2 (6 bases). CDR3 length: 15 residues. V was trimmed by 5 bases and J by 4 bases, leaving 15 bases between them. Germline CDR1 reads MDHEN; CDR2 reads SYDVKM. CDR3 sequence reads: CASSPGGVGYNEQFF. CDR3 coding DNA: TGTGCCAGCAGTCCTGGAGGGGTCGGGTACAATGAGCAGTTCTTC.

A few counts support this clone. The chain links TRBV11-3 to TRBJ2-1, with 8 bases aligning to TRBD2. The J segment lost 13 bases and the V segment lost 3 bases, leaving 5 bases of the junction unmatched. This CDR3 comprises 12 residues. The germline CDR1 and CDR2 sequences are SGHNT and YENEEA. The CDR3 nucleotides read TGTGCCAGCAGCTTCTCCGGGACTAGTCAGTTCTTC. It translates to CASSFSGTSQFF.

This clone came up a few times. This rearrangement joins TRBV4-2 to TRBJ1-2; TRBD1 aligns across 7 bases. Germline V CDR1 and CDR2: LGHNA, YNFKEQ. J was trimmed by 6 bases and V by 6 bases; bases with no gene match: 10. The CDR3 sequence is 14 residues long. This chain's CDR3 is CASRAGGDSHGYTF. The CDR3 DNA follows: TGTGCCAGCAGGGCAGGGGGTGATTCGCATGGCTACACCTTC.

V is TRBV5-1 and J is TRBJ2-1; D could derive from TRBD1 or TRBD2 (5 bases each). The CDR3 loop spans 15 amino acids. Germline CDR1 is SGHRS and CDR2 is YFSETQ. Between the trimmed V and J ends, which lost 4 bases and 1 base, there was a span of 12 bases. In DNA, the CDR3 is TGCGCCAGCAGCGACCCGAGGGGTTCCTACAATGAGCAGTTCTTC. It encodes CASSDPRGSYNEQFF.

The chain joins TRBV6-5 to TRBJ1-1; D gene uncertain. Trimming stripped 8 bases from V and 1 base from J, with 11 bases between. Germline loops: CDR1 MNHEY, CDR2 SVGAGI. The CDR3 is 13 residues long. The CDR3, as DNA: TGTGCCAGCGCACCTAATCGGAACACTGAAGCTTTCTTT. Residues: CASAPNRNTEAFF.

This clone was picked up a small number of times. This chain connects TRBV29-1 to TRBJ2-2; D may be TRBD2 (5 bases). V was cut by 6 bases and J by 1 base, with 15 bases left in between. The CDR3 sequence is 15 residues long. Germline lookup yields CDR1 SQVTM and CDR2 ANQGSEA. CDR3 DNA: TGCAGCGTGAGGGCGGGTTCGGGGAACACCGGGGAGCTGTTTTTT. Encoded protein: CSVRAGSGNTGELFF.

This clone has a handful of counts. This rearrangement joins TRBV7-3 to TRBJ1-1, with no clear D. This CDR3 has 13 residues. V lost 4 bases to trimming and J lost 5 bases, with 11 bases between them. Germline assignment: CDR1 SGHTA and CDR2 FQGTGA. In nucleotides, the CDR3 is TGTGCCAGCAGCTCCTACGACGGTACTGAAGCTTTCTTT. It specifies CASSSYDGTEAFF. Variable domain in full (rest from reference TRBV7-3 and TRBJ1-1): GAGVSQTPSNKVTEKGKYVELRCDPISGHTALYWYRQSLGQGPEFLIYFQGTGAADDSGLPNDRFFAVRPEGSVSTLKIQRTERGDSAVYLCASSSYDGTEAFFGQGTRLTVV.

This clone was seen a few times. Here the CDR3 reads CASSLDGTPVSPLHF. CDR3 DNA: TGCGCCAGCAGCTTGGATGGGACTCCAGTCTCACCCCTCCACTTT. The gene calls are TRBV5-1 and TRBJ1-6; D might be TRBD1 (5 bases). Germline V gene data show CDR1 as SGHRS and CDR2 as YFSETQ. V dropped 0 bases and J dropped 10 bases, with 14 bases sitting between them. The CDR3 covers 15 residues. Based on the CDR3 plus reference TRBV5-1 and TRBJ1-6, the full variable domain is KAGVTQTPRYLIKTRGQQVTLSCSPISGHRSVSWYQQTPGQGLQFLFEYFSETQRNKGNFPGRFSGRQFSNSRSEMNVSTLELGDSALYLCASSLDGTPVSPLHFGNGTRLTVT.

The sample holds a few counts of this clone. J is TRBJ2-1 and V is TRBV15; 7 bases agree with TRBD1. Germline loops: CDR1 LNHNV, CDR2 YYDKDF (reference sequence). The CDR3 sequence is 16 residues long. Trimming took 5 bases from V and 2 from J; bases not matched to a gene: 9. CDR3 loop: CATSQRGRATYNEQFF. The CDR3 nucleotides are TGTGCCACCAGCCAAAGGGGGCGGGCCACCTACAATGAGCAGTTCTTC. Full variable domain (rest looked up from reference TRBV15 and TRBJ2-1): DAMVIQNPRYQVTQFGKPVTLSCSQTLNHNVMYWYQQKSSQAPKLLFHYYDKDFNNEADTPDNFQSRRPNTSFCFLDIRSPGLGDTAMYLCATSQRGRATYNEQFFGPGTRLTVL.

This clone turned up a few times. V gene TRBV18 combines with J gene TRBJ1-2; D remains unclear. The CDR3 runs to 13 residues. The germline gives CDR1 KGHSH, CDR2 LQKENI. The germline V and J ends were trimmed by 6 bases and 3 bases, with 11 bases remaining between them. Here the CDR3 DNA reads TGTGCCAGCTCTCCGGGCTCGGACTATGGCTACACCTTC. Protein: CASSPGSDYGYTF.

This clone was counted only a few times. The chain couples TRBV18 to TRBJ2-7; the match to TRBD2 covers 8 bases. V shed 0 bases and J 7 bases; nucleotides not matched to a gene: 11. This CDR3 comprises 16 residues. Germline V gene lookup returns CDR1 KGHSH and CDR2 LQKENI. For the CDR3, the DNA is TGTGCCAGCTCACCACCGGCAGGACAGCGGGGGTTAGAGCAGTACTTC. Protein product: CASSPPAGQRGLEQYF.

This clone occurred many times. V usage is TRBV25-1 and J usage is TRBJ2-3; D is perhaps TRBD2 (6 bases). Trimming removed 5 bases from V and 11 bases from J, with 11 bases in between. The CDR3 is made up of 11 amino acids. Germline CDR1 MGHDK, CDR2 SYGVNS. The DNA for the CDR3 is TGTGCCAGCAGTTCAGGGAGGAGGCAGTATTTT. It yields the protein CASSSGRRQYF.

This clone was seen more than once but under ten times. The gene calls are TRBV6-6 and TRBJ2-3, with D maybe TRBD1 (5 bases). V gave up 8 bases and J gave up 2 bases, with 17 bases separating them. From germline, CDR1 is MNHNY and CDR2 SVGAGI (reference sequence). The CDR3 totals 15 residues. This chain's CDR3 is CASRDQGMTTDTQYF. The CDR3 DNA reads TGTGCCAGCCGCGACCAGGGTATGACCACAGATACGCAGTATTTT.

As DNA, the CDR3 is TGTGCCAGCAGCTTGCGCAGGGGGGAGAACTATAATTCACCCCTCCACTTT. Translation gives CASSLRRGENYNSPLHF. The chain combines TRBV5-6 with TRBJ1-6, with 7 bases identical to TRBD1. CDR1 is SGHDT and CDR2 is YYEEEE in the germline V gene. The CDR3 sequence is 17 residues long. Losses at the gene ends were 1 base for V and 3 bases for J; bases not matched to a gene: 7. The whole variable domain, filled in from reference TRBV5-6 and TRBJ1-6, reads DAGVTQSPTHLIKTRGQQVTLRCSPKSGHDTVSWYQQALGQGPQFIFQYYEEEERQRGNFPDRFSGHQFPNYSSELNVNALLLGDSALYLCASSLRRGENYNSPLHFGNGTRLTVT.

This clone was observed a few times. V is TRBV19 and J is TRBJ2-7, with D possibly TRBD1 on 6 matching bases. This CDR3 contains 13 residues. The germline V and J ends were trimmed by 10 bases and 2 bases, with 15 bases remaining between them. The germline CDR1 and CDR2 sequences are LNHDA and SQIVND (reference sequence). CDR3 loop: CATKPQGPYEQYF. CDR3 DNA sequence: TGTGCCACCAAGCCCCAGGGGCCCTACGAGCAGTACTTC.

The chain uses TRBV29-1 and TRBJ2-5; TRBD2 matches 8 bases. The CDR3 runs to 12 residues. Germline V gene sequence: CDR1 SQVTM, CDR2 ANQGSEA. V shed 6 bases, J shed 2 bases, and the junction held 2 bases outside the gene matches. CDR3 sequence (DNA): TGCAGCGTCACTAGCGGACAAGAGACCCAGTACTTC. Protein sequence: CSVTSGQETQYF.

This clone occurred many times. The gene calls are TRBV19 and TRBJ1-5; 8 nucleotides match TRBD1. There are 15 residues in the CDR3. Germline CDR1 and CDR2: LNHDA and SQIVND (reference sequence). With 9 bases clipped from V and 7 bases from J, the junction kept 14 bases outside the gene matches. The CDR3 loop reads CASGLQSGGRQPQHF. The CDR3 region has the DNA TGTGCCAGCGGCCTACAATCAGGGGGCCGACAGCCCCAGCATTTT.

Only a few counts were recorded for this clone. V and J are TRBV7-3 and TRBJ2-1; 10 bases map to TRBD1. Trimming took 5 bases from V and 9 from J; bases not matched to a gene: 10. CDR1 and CDR2 (germline): SGHTA, FQGTGA. The CDR3 is made up of 15 amino acids. CDR3 protein: CASSPLGQGVGEQFF. The CDR3 nucleotides are TGTGCCAGCAGCCCCCTTGGACAGGGGGTTGGTGAGCAGTTCTTC. Filled out from reference TRBV7-3 and TRBJ2-1, the complete variable domain reads GAGVSQTPSNKVTEKGKYVELRCDPISGHTALYWYRQSLGQGPEFLIYFQGTGAADDSGLPNDRFFAVRPEGSVSTLKIQRTERGDSAVYLCASSPLGQGVGEQFFGPGTRLTVL.

A few counts support this clone. Other DNA sequences from this sample encode an identical CDR3 as well. This chain links TRBV13 with TRBJ2-5; the match to TRBD2 covers 14 bases. Germline assignment: CDR1 PRHDT and CDR2 FYEKMQ (reference sequence). V lost 2 bases and J lost 4; bases outside the gene matches: 3. The CDR3 loop spans 16 amino acids. CDR3 loop: CASSLRLAGGLETQYF. CDR3 nucleotide sequence: TGTGCCAGCAGCTTACGACTAGCGGGGGGGCTAGAGACCCAGTACTTC.

This clone was seen only a few times. The V and J genes are TRBV7-9 and TRBJ1-1; D unresolved. The length of the CDR3 is 12 residues. Germline V CDR1 and CDR2: SEHNR, FQNEAQ (reference sequence). The V gene lost 5 bases and the J gene lost 10 bases, with 14 bases spanning the gap. The CDR3 reads CASSPLSRGAFF. The DNA for the CDR3 is TGTGCCAGCAGCCCTTTAAGTAGAGGAGCTTTCTTT.

The J gene is TRBJ2-1, the V gene TRBV7-2; no clear D. Germline CDR1 SGHTA, CDR2 FQGNSA. This CDR3 contains 12 residues. V dropped 5 bases and J dropped 12 bases, with 14 bases sitting between them. The CDR3 loop is CASSPIYAPQFF. The CDR3 coding sequence is TGTGCCAGCAGCCCGATCTATGCACCGCAGTTCTTC.

The V call is TRBV6-1, the J call TRBJ2-4; D is possibly TRBD1 (5 bases). Germline CDR1 is MNHNS and CDR2 is SASEGT. V lost 5 bases and J lost 4, with 9 bases in between. The CDR3 is 13 amino acids. CDR3 coding DNA: TGTGCCAGCAGTTCGACAGCGAAAAACATTCAGTACTTC. Its translation is CASSSTAKNIQYF.

This clone was counted ten times or more. The gene calls are TRBV2 and TRBJ1-3; D is unclear. V lost 6 bases, J lost 3 bases, and 6 bases lay in between. The V gene's germline CDR1 is SNHLY and CDR2 FYNNEI. CDR3 length equals 12 residues. The CDR3 DNA reads as TGTGCCAGCAGCCGAGATGGAAACACCATATATTTT. Translated, it gives CASSRDGNTIYF.

This clone was seen ten or more times. The V call is TRBV15, the J call TRBJ2-6; D remains ambiguous. Trimming pared 5 bases from V and 0 bases from J, leaving 14 bases between. From germline, CDR1 is LNHNV and CDR2 YYDKDF (reference sequence). This CDR3 has 17 residues. The CDR3 loop reads CATSPTPGPSGANVLTF. CDR3 DNA: TGTGCCACCAGCCCTACCCCGGGCCCCTCTGGGGCCAACGTCCTGACTTTC.

This clone was seen a few times. V gene TRBV27 combines with J gene TRBJ2-1, with 9 bases fitting TRBD2. Germline lookup yields CDR1 MNHEY and CDR2 SMNVEV (reference sequence). V dropped 4 bases and J dropped 7; count of bases not matched to a gene: 14. The CDR3 runs to 17 residues. CDR3 nucleotide sequence: TGTGCCAGCAGTTCAATGAAAGCGGGAGGCCCTCTAAATGAGCAGTTCTTC. This translates into CASSSMKAGGPLNEQFF.

A word on this clone: This specimen includes other DNA sequences encoding the same CDR3. The DNA for the CDR3 is TGTGCCAGCAGCTTGGGTCTAGCTAGCACAGATACGCAGTATTTT. Protein: CASSLGLASTDTQYF. The rearrangement links TRBV5-6 to TRBJ2-3, with D perhaps matching TRBD2 (5 bases). Per the germline V gene, CDR1 is SGHDT and CDR2 is YYEEEE. The CDR3 has 15 residues. Trimming took off 0 bases at V and 0 bases at J, with 8 bases between the two ends.

This clone turned up a few times. The chain links TRBV2 to TRBJ1-1, with D perhaps TRBD1 (6 bases). CDR3 length equals 14 residues. The V gene lost 8 bases and the J gene lost 6 bases, with 19 bases spanning the gap. Germline V gives CDR1 SNHLY, CDR2 FYNNEI. Here the CDR3 DNA reads TGTGCCAGCCGTGGGGGCACCGCTGGGGCTGAAGCTTTCTTT. Translation gives CASRGGTAGAEAFF.

This clone occurred a few times. The CDR3 sequence: CASSQDGTASGDIQYF. The CDR3 nucleotides read TGTGCCAGCAGCCAAGATGGTACAGCCTCAGGGGACATTCAGTACTTC. This sequence joins TRBV4-2 and TRBJ2-4; perhaps TRBD1 as D (6 bases). The germline V and J ends were trimmed by 0 bases and 8 bases, with 17 bases remaining between them. Germline V gives CDR1 LGHNA, CDR2 YNFKEQ. The length of the CDR3 is 16 residues.

The rearrangement uses TRBV7-9 and TRBJ1-1; 8 bases align to TRBD1. In germline, CDR1 is SEHNR, CDR2 FQNEAQ (reference sequence). With V trimmed by 4 bases and J by 3 bases, 4 bases remained unmatched. The CDR3 has 14 amino acids. The CDR3 spells CASSSLDRDTEAFF. The CDR3 DNA follows: TGTGCCAGCAGCTCGTTGGACAGGGACACTGAAGCTTTCTTT. Filled out from reference TRBV7-9 and TRBJ1-1, the complete variable domain reads DTGVSQNPRHKITKRGQNVTFRCDPISEHNRLYWYRQTLGQGPEFLTYFQNEAQLEKSRLLSDRFSAERPKGSFSTLEIQRTEQGDSAMYLCASSSLDRDTEAFFGQGTRLTVV.